This TCR beta chain was recorded in a study of a mutant IDH1 vaccine in newly diagnosed glioma. Study summary: Every participant had undergone radiotherapy, temozolomide, or both before, and most underwent both.

Of note for this clone: The antigen remains unidentified.

TCRdb's table, derived via immunoSEQ multiplex PCR, lists solely in-frame clones and lacks some. This table has roughly 68,000 clones, about 74% appearing once. Study-level results: In about 93% of patients, immune responses induced by the vaccine occurred.

Sample time point: week 35, safety follow-up. Vaccine doses each comprised 300 ug of mutant IDH1 20-mer peptide, with topical imiquimod. The donors' diagnosis was new WHO grade 3 or 4 astrocytoma that was IDH1-mutant and ATRX-lost. CDR1 SGHTA and CDR2 FQGNSA come from the germline V gene. The CDR3 spans 14 residues. Trimming cost V 4 bases and J 8 bases; bases outside gene matches: 5. This sample comprised PBMCs, obtained from a glioma patient whose treatment included an IDH1 peptide vaccine. The receptor was derived from a man aged 50 to 60 with glioma. The genes are TRBV7-2 and TRBJ1-4; TRBD1 aligns across 9 bases. The CDR3 DNA reads TGTGCCAGCAGCTCACAGGGGGCGGGGGAAAAACTGTTTTTT. Encoded protein: CASSSQGAGEKLFF.